This entry concerns a single TCR beta chain. This sample was included in a study of blood T cell repertoires in COVID-19. Background on the study: The analysed material was cDNA or gDNA that came from T cells, B-cell-depleted T cells, or PBMCs.

Trimming removed 6 bases at V and 8 bases at J, with 16 bases between. Germline assignment: CDR1 MGHDK and CDR2 SYGVNS. This CDR3 has 14 amino acids. In the authors' workflow: Reference gene primer amplification in the assay estimated nucleated cell counts. TCRdb keeps only in-frame clones here, not all; method: immunoSEQ multiplex PCR. D and trimming were read from the DNA, whereas the V and J calls and clone size are those reported in that table. The table records some 150,000 clones, 70% to 90% of them present only once. Sequences were obtained from peripheral blood. The genes are TRBV25-1 and TRBJ1-4; TRBD1 might be the D (5 bases). This sequence was found in a woman between 55 and 75 years old with acute or convalescent COVID-19. DNA for the CDR3: TGTGCCAGCAGCGAAAGGGGATTAGGAGAAAAACTGTTTTTT. Translated: CASSERGLGEKLFF.